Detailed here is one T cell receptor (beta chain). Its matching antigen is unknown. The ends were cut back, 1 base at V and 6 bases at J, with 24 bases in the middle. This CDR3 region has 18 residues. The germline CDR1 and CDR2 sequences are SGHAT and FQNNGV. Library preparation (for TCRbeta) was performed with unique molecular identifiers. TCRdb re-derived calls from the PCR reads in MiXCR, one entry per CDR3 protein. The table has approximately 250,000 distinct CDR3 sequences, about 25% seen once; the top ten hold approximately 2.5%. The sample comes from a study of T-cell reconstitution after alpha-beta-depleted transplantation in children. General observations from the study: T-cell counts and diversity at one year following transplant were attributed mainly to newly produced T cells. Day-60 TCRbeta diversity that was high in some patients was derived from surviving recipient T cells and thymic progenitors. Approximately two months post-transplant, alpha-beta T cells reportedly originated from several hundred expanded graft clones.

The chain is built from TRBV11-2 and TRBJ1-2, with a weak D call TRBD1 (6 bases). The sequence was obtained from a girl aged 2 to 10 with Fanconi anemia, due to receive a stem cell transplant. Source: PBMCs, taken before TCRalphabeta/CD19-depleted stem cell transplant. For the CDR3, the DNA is TGTGCCAGCAGCTTAGTACCCGCTTATCGGGGGGCGCAGGATGGCTACACCTTC. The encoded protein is CASSLVPAYRGAQDGYTF. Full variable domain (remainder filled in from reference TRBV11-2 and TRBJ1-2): EAGVAQSPRYKIIEKRQSVAFWCNPISGHATLYWYQQILGQGPKLLIQFQNNGVVDDSQLPKDRFSAERLKGVDSTLKIQPAKLEDSAVYLCASSLVPAYRGAQDGYTFGSGTRLTVV.